This T cell receptor (beta chain) emerged from a study of cytotoxic CD8 clonotypes in ibrutinib-treated CLL. Across the whole study: Within the patient group, 11 were relapsed/refractory and some 15 treatment-naive, and approximately 17 were IGHV unmutated. Once treatment had gone on for a median of around eleven months, range 6 to 36, response samples were drawn. The study's findings and limits: Private clonotypes, not public ones, expanded at ibrutinib response. Clonality at baseline surpassed age-matched healthy donors and tracked circulating CD8+ T-cell counts.

Notes on this clone: Its specificity is not known. A read error may account for a junction end that differs from germline.

The repertoire was sequenced with immunoSEQ multiplex PCR; TCRdb's copy has only in-frame clones and lacks some. The repertoire holds tens of thousands of clones, about 86% seen once, with less than 6.5% in the top ten. Germline V gene lookup returns CDR1 MDHEN and CDR2 SYDVKM. CDR3 length: 14 residues. This receptor was identified in a human donor with chronic lymphocytic leukemia. This specimen was PBMCs, taken before ibrutinib treatment. The V and J genes are TRBV28 and TRBJ2-7, with TRBD2 identical over 11 bases. CDR3 protein: CASRFSGRASEQYF. The CDR3 nucleotides read TGTGCCAGCCGTTTTAGCGGGAGGGCATCCGAGCAGTACTTC.